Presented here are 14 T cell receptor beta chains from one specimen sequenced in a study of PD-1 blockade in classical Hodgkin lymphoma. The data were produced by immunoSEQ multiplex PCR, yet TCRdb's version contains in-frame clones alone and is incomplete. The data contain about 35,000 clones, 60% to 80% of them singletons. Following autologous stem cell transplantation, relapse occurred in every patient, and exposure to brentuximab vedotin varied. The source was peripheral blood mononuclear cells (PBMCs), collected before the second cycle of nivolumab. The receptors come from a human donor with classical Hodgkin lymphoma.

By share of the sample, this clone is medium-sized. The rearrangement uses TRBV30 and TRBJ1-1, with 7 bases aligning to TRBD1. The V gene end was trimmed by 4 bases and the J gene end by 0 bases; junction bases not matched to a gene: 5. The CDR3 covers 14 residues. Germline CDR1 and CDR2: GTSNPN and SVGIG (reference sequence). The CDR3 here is CAWNRGAMNTEAFF. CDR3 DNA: TGTGCCTGGAACAGGGGCGCGATGAACACTGAAGCTTTCTTT.

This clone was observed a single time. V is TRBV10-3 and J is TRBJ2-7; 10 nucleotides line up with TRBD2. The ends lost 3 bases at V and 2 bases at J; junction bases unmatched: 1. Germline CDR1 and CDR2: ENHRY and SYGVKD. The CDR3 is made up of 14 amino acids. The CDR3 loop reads CAISELAGPYEQYF. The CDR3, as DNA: TGTGCCATCAGTGAACTAGCGGGGCCCTACGAGCAGTACTTC.

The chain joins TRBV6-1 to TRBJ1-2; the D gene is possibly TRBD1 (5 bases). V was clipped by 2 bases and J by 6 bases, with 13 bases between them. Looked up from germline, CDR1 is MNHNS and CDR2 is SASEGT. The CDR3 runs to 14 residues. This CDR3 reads CASSEFGRVNGYTF. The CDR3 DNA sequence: TGTGCCAGCAGTGAATTTGGCAGGGTGAATGGCTACACCTTC.

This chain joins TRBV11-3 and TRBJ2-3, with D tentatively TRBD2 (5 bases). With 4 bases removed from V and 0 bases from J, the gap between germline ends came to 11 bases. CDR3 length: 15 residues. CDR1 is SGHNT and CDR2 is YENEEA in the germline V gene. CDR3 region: CASSSRPSSTDTQYF. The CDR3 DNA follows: TGTGCCAGCAGCTCAAGACCTAGCAGCACAGATACGCAGTATTTT. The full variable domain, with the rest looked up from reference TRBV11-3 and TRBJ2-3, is EAGVVQSPRYKIIEKKQPVAFWCNPISGHNTLYWYLQNLGQGPELLIRYENEEAVDDSQLPKDRFSAERLKGVDSTLKIQPAELGDSAVYLCASSSRPSSTDTQYFGPGTRLTVL.

The CDR3 DNA reads as TGCAGCGTCAACAGGTACACAGATACGCAGTATTTT. Protein product: CSVNRYTDTQYF. J is TRBJ2-3 and V is TRBV29-1; tentatively, D is TRBD1 (5 bases). There are 12 residues in the CDR3. From germline, CDR1 is SQVTM and CDR2 ANQGSEA. Trimming removed 6 bases from V and 2 bases from J, with 9 bases in between.

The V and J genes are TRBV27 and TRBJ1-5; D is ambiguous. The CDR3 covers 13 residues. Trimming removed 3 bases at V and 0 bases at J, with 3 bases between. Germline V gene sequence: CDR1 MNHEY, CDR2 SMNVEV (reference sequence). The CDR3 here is CASSFNSNQPQHF. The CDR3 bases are TGTGCCAGCAGTTTTAATAGCAATCAGCCCCAGCATTTT.

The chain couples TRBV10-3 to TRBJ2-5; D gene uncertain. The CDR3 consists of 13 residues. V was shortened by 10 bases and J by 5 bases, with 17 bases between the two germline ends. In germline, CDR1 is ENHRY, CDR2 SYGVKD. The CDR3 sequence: CATSLGSRETQYF. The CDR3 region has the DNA TGTGCCACCTCTCTTGGTTCTCGGGAGACCCAGTACTTC.

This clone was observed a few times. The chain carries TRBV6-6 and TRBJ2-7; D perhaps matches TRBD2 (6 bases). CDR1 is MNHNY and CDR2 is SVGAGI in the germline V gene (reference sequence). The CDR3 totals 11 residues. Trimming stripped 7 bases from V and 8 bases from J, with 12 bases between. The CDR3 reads CASTRGSQQYF. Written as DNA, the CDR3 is TGTGCCAGCACCCGGGGGAGCCAGCAGTACTTC.

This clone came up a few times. The CDR3 DNA is TGTGCCAGCAGCCGCCGGGACCTAAGGGGCTACACCTTC. This codes for CASSRRDLRGYTF. The chain has TRBV28 and TRBJ1-2; tentatively, D is TRBD1 (5 bases). This CDR3 has 13 amino acids. Trimming removed 6 bases at V and 8 bases at J, with 16 bases between. Germline V gives CDR1 MDHEN, CDR2 SYDVKM.

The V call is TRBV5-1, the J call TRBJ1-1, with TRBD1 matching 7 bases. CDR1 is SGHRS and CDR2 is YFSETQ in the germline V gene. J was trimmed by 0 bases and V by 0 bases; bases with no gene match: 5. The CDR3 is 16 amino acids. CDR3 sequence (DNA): TGCGCCAGCAGCTTGGAACCGACAGGGCTGAACACTGAAGCTTTCTTT. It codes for CASSLEPTGLNTEAFF.

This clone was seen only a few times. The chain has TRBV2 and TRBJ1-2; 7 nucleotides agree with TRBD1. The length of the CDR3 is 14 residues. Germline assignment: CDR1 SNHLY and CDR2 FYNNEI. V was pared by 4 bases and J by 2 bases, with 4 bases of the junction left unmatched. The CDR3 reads CASSAQGINYGYTF. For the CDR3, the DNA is TGTGCCAGCAGTGCACAGGGGATAAACTATGGCTACACCTTC.

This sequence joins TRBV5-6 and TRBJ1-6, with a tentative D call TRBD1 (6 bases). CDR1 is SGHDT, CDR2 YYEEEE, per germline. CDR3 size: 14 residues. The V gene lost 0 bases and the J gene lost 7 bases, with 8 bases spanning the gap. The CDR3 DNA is TGTGCCAGCAGCTTGGGGACAGTGAATTCACCCCTCCACTTT. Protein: CASSLGTVNSPLHF.

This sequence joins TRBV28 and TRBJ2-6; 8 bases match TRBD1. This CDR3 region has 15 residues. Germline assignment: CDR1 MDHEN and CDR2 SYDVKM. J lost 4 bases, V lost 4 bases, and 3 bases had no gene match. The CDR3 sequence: CASSSGGAGANVLTF. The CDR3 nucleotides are TGTGCCAGCAGTTCAGGGGGCGCCGGGGCCAACGTCCTGACTTTC.

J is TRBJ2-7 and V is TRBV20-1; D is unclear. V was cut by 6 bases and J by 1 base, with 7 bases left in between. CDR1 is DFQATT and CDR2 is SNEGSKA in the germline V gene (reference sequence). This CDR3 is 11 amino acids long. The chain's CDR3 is CSASGSYEQYF. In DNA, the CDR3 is TGCAGTGCCAGTGGGTCCTACGAGCAGTACTTC.